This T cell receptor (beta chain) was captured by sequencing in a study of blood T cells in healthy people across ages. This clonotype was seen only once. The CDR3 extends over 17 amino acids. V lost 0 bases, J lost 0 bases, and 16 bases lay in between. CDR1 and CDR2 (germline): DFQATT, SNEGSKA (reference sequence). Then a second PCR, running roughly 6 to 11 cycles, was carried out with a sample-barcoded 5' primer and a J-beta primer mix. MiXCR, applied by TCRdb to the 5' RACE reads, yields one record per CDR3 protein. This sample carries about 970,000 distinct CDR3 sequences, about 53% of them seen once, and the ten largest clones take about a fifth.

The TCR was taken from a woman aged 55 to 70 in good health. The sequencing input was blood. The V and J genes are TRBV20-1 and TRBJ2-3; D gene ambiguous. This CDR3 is CSARDPEGAGSTDTQYF. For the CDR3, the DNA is TGCAGTGCTAGAGATCCGGAAGGAGCAGGAAGCACAGATACGCAGTATTTT.